What follows are 7 T cell receptor beta chains derived from one specimen sequenced in a study of neurological immune-mediated disorders. TCRdb reprocessed the 5' RACE reads with MiXCR, giving one entry per CDR3 protein. The sample lists approximately 82,000 distinct CDR3 sequences; roughly 14% were seen once. Sequenced input: PBMCs. The origin of the receptors is a woman between 45 and 60 years old in good health.

This clonotype was seen ten or more times. The V and J genes are TRBV7-2 and TRBJ2-3; D is possibly TRBD1 or TRBD2 (6 bases each). The length of the CDR3 is 16 residues. V was pared by 7 bases and J by 0 bases, with 17 bases between. Germline values: CDR1 SGHTA, CDR2 FQGNSA. The CDR3 nucleotides read TGTGCCAGCACCCCCGGTCGGGGGCCTAGCACAGATACGCAGTATTTT. Its translation: CASTPGRGPSTDTQYF. Based on the CDR3 plus reference TRBV7-2 and TRBJ2-3, the full variable domain is GAGVSQSPSNKVTEKGKDVELRCDPISGHTALYWYRQSLGQGLEFLIYFQGNSAPDKSGLPSDRFSAERTGGSVSTLTIQRTQQEDSAVYLCASTPGRGPSTDTQYFGPGTRLTVL.

This clonotype was picked up many times. This rearrangement joins TRBV28 to TRBJ2-5, with D perhaps assigned TRBD1 or TRBD2 (6 bases each). Trimming shortened V by 7 bases and J by 4 bases, and 16 bases separated the two germline ends. This CDR3 has 14 residues. CDR1 MDHEN and CDR2 SYDVKM come from the germline V gene. The CDR3 nucleotides are TGTGCCAGCACGGGGGCCGGAGTGCGAGAGACCCAGTACTTC. This encodes CASTGAGVRETQYF.

This clonotype was seen ten or more times. J is TRBJ1-1 and V is TRBV28, with D perhaps matching TRBD1 (5 bases). The germline gives CDR1 MDHEN, CDR2 SYDVKM. This CDR3 contains 14 residues. Trimming removed 6 bases at V and 3 bases at J, with 14 bases between. The CDR3 coding sequence is TGTGCCAGCAGCACAAATGGGGGGTACACTGAAGCTTTCTTT. This encodes CASSTNGGYTEAFF.

The J gene is TRBJ2-3, the V gene TRBV7-9; D is unclear. The V gene's germline CDR1 is SEHNR and CDR2 FQNEAQ (reference sequence). V dropped 7 bases and J dropped 0 bases, with 14 bases sitting between them. The CDR3 has 15 amino acids. CDR3 residues: CASTDRKTSTDTQYF. CDR3 sequence (DNA): TGTGCCAGCACCGATCGAAAAACTAGCACAGATACGCAGTATTTT.

The DNA of the CDR3 is TGCGCCAGCAGCCTCGACAGGGCCGGGAGCCCTTCACCCCTCCACTTT. Residues: CASSLDRAGSPSPLHF. The chain employs TRBV5-1 and TRBJ1-6, with TRBD1 matching 7 bases. Trimming cost V 4 bases and J 9 bases; bases outside gene matches: 13. This CDR3 comprises 16 residues. Germline lookup yields CDR1 SGHRS and CDR2 YFSETQ. Full variable domain (remainder filled in from reference TRBV5-1 and TRBJ1-6): KAGVTQTPRYLIKTRGQQVTLSCSPISGHRSVSWYQQTPGQGLQFLFEYFSETQRNKGNFPGRFSGRQFSNSRSEMNVSTLELGDSALYLCASSLDRAGSPSPLHFGNGTRLTVT.

This clonotype was counted ten times or more. CDR3 sequence reads: CSARVGVENSPLHF. CDR3 nucleotide sequence: TGCAGTGCTAGAGTTGGGGTGGAGAATTCACCCCTCCACTTT. This chain links TRBV20-1 with TRBJ1-6, with D hard to call. V was cut by 1 base and J by 7 bases, with 11 bases left in between. The V gene's germline CDR1 is DFQATT and CDR2 SNEGSKA (reference sequence). This CDR3 comprises 14 residues.

A remark on this clonotype: The junction shows a germline mismatch at one end, possibly a read error. The J gene is TRBJ1-3, the V gene TRBV9; D gene ambiguous. The CDR3 sequence is 17 residues long. CDR1 is SGDLS and CDR2 is YYNGEE in the germline V gene. CDR3 sequence reads: CANSVDSPNRSRNTIYF. The CDR3 region has the DNA TGTGCCAACAGCGTAGATTCTCCAAATCGCTCTAGAAACACCATATATTTT.